This TCR beta chain appears in the sequencing data of a study of T cell changes during pregnancy in multiple sclerosis. Sequenced by immunoSEQ multiplex PCR; TCRdb stores in-frame clones only, minus some. The table lists approximately 85,000 clones, approximately 91% of them singletons, with 2.5% to 3% in the top ten. The source material was peripheral blood, sampled in the first trimester of pregnancy. The receptor's source is a female donor with multiple sclerosis, enrolled in a pregnancy study.

Here the CDR3 DNA reads TGTGCCAGTACTGCGGGGCTGTGGAACACTGAAGCTTTCTTT. This encodes CASTAGLWNTEAFF. V gene TRBV19 combines with J gene TRBJ1-1, with TRBD1 as a possible D gene (5 bases). The CDR3 has 14 residues. The V end lost 7 bases, the J end lost 1 base, and 13 bases lay between the germline ends. Germline V gives CDR1 LNHDA, CDR2 SQIVND (reference sequence).